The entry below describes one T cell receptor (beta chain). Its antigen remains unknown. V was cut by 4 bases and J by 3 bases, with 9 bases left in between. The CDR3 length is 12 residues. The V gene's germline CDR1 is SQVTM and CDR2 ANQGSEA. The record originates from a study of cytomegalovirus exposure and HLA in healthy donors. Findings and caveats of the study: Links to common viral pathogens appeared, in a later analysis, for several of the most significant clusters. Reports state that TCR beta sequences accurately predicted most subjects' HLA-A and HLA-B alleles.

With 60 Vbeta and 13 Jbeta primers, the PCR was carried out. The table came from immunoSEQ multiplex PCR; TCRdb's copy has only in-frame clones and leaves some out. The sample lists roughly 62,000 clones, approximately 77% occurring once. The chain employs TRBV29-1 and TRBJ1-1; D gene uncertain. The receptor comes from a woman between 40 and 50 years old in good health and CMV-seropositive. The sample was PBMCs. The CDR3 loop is CSVVPVDTEAFF. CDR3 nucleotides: TGCAGCGTTGTGCCAGTGGACACTGAAGCTTTCTTT.